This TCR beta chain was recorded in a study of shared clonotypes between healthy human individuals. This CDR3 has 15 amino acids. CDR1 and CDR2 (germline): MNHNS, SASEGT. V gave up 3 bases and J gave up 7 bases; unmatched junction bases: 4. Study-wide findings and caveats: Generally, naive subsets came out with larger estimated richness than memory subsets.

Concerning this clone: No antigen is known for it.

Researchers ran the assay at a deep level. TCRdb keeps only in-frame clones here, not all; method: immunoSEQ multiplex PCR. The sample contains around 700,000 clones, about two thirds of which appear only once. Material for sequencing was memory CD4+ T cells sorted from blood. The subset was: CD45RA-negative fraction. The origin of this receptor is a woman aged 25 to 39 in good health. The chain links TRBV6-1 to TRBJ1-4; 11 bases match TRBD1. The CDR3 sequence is CASSEAGTGGEKLFF. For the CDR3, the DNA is TGTGCCAGCAGTGAGGCCGGGACAGGGGGTGAAAAACTGTTTTTT.